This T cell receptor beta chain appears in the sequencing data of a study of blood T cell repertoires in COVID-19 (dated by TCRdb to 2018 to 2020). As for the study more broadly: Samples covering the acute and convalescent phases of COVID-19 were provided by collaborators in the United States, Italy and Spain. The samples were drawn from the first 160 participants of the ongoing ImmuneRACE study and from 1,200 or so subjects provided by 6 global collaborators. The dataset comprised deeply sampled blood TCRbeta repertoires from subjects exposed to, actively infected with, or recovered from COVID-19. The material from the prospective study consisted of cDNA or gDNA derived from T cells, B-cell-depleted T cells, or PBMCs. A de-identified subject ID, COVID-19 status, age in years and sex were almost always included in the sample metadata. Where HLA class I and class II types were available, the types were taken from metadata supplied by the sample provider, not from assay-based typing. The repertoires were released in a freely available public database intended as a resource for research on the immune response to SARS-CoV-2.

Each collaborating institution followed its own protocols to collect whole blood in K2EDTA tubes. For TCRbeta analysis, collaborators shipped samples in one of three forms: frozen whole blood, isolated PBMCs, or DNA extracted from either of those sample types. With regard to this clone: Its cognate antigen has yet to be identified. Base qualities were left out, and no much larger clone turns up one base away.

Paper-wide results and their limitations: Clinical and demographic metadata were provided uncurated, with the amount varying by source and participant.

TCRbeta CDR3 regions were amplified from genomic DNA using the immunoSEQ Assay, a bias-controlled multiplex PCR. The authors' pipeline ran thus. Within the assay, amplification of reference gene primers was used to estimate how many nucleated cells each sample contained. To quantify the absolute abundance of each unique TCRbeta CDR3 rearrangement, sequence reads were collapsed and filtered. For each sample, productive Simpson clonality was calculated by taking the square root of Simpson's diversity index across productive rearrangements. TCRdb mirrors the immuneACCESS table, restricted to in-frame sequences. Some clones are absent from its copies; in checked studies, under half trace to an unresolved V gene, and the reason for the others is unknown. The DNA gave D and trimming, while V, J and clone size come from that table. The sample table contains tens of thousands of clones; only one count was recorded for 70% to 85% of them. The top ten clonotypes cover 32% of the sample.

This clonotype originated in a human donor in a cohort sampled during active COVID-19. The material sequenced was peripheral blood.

CDR3 reads: CASSIIQGDTEAFF. The DNA reads as follows: TGTGCCAGCAGTATAATACAGGGTGACACTGAAGCTTTCTTT. The chain employs TRBV28 and TRBJ1-1; a tentative D match to TRBD1 spans 6 bases. A distance of 13 bases separates the germline ends of V and J, which lose 5 bases and 3 bases respectively. Reading from cysteine to phenylalanine, the CDR3 counts 14 amino acids. Left in the record is the CDR3 DNA by itself, 42 bases read in frame from the first base. Looking up the germline V gene yields CDR1 MDHEN and CDR2 SYDVKM.